This T cell receptor (beta chain) is from a study of shared clonotypes between healthy human individuals. It was CD45RO-negative cells, positively selected for CCR7, that made up naive CD8 cells, with terminally differentiated effector memory CD45RA+ cells excluded. CDR3 size: 14 residues. The V end was cut by 5 bases, the J end by 8 bases, with 16 bases between. From germline, CDR1 is SGHVS and CDR2 FNYEAQ. Profiling relied on immunoSEQ multiplex PCR, and the TCRdb table lists in-frame clones only, not all of them. The sample includes roughly 2.1 million clones, 90% to 95% of them seen just once. This clone was counted only a few times.

The source material was naive CD8+ T cells from PBMCs. The chain employs TRBV7-6 and TRBJ2-1; the D gene is possibly TRBD2 (5 bases). The sequence came from a man between 18 and 29 years old in good health. Some clones in this sample may be carry-over from other donors' samples. In DNA, the CDR3 is TGTGCCAGCAGCCCTGCCGTGCTGAGGGATGAGCAGTTCTTC. Translation: CASSPAVLRDEQFF.